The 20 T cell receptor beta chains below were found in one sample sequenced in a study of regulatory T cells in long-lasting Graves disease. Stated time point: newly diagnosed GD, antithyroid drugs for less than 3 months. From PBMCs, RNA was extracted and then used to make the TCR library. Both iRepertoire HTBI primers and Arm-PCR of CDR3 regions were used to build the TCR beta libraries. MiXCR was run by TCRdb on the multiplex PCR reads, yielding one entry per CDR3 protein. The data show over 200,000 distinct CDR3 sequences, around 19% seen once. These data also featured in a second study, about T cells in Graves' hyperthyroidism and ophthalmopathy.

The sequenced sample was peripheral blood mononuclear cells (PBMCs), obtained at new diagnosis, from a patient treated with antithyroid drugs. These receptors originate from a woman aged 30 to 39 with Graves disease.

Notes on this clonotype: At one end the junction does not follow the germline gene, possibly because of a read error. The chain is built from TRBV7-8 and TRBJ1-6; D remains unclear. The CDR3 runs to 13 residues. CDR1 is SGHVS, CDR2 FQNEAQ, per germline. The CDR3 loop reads CASSLQPSTPPHF. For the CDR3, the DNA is TGTGCCAGCAGCTTACAACCTTCAACACCCCCCCACTTT.

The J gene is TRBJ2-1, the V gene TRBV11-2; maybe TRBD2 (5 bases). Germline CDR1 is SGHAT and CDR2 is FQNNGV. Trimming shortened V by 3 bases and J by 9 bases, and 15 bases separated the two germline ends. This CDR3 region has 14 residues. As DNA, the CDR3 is TGTGCCAGCAGCTTCAGAAGCATAGGGAGTGAGCAGTTCTTC. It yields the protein CASSFRSIGSEQFF.

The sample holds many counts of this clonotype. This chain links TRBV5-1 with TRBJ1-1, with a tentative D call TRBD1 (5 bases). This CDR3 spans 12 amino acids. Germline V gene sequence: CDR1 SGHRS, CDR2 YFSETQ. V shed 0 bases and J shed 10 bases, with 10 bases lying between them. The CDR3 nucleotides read TGCGCCAGCAGCTTGGAAACAGGTTCAGCTTTCTTT. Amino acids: CASSLETGSAFF.

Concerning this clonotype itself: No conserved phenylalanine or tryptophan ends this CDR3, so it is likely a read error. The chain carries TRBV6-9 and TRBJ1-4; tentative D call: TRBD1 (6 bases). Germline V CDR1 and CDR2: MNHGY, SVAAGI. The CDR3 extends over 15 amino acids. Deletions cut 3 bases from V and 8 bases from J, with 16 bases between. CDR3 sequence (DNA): TGTGCCAGCAGTTACTCCGGACAGCCACACGAAAAACTGTTTTCT. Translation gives CASSYSGQPHEKLFS.

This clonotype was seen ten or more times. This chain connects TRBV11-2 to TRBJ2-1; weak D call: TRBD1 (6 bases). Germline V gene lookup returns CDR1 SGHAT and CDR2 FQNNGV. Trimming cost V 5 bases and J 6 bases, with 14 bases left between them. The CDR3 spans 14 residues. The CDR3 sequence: CASSPRGWGNEQFF. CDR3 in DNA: TGTGCCAGCAGCCCTAGGGGGTGGGGCAATGAGCAGTTCTTC.

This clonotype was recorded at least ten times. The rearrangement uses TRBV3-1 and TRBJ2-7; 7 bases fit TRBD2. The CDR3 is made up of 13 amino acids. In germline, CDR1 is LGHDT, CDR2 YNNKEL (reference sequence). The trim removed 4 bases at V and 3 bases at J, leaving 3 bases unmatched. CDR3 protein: CASSRDYNYEQYF. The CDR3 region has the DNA TGTGCCAGCAGCCGGGACTACAACTACGAGCAGTACTTC.

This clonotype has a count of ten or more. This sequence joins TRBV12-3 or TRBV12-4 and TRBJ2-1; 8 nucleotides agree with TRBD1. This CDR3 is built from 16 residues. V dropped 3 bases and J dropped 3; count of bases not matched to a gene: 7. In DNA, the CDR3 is TGTGCCAGCAGTTTTTATGGGACAGGAATCTACAATGAGCAGTTCTTC. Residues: CASSFYGTGIYNEQFF.

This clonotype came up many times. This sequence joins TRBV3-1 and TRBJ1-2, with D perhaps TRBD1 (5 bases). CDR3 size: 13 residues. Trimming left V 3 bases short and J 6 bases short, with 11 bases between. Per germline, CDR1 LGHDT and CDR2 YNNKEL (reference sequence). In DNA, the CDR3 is TGTGCCAGCAGCCATTGGGTCAGGGATGGCTACACCTTC. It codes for CASSHWVRDGYTF.

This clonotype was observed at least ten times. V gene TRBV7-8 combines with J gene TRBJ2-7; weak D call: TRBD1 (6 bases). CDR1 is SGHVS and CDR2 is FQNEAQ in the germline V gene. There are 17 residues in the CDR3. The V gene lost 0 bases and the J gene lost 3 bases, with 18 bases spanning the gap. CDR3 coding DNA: TGTGCCAGCAGCTTAGCAATTGGCCGGGACAAACTCTACGAGCAGTACTTC. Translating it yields CASSLAIGRDKLYEQYF.

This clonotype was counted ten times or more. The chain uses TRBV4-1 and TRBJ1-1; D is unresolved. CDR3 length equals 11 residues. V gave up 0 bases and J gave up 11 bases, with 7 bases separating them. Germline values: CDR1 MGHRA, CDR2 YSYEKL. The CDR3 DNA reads TGCGCCAGCAGCCAAGAGCGGGTCGCTTTCTTT. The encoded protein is CASSQERVAFF.

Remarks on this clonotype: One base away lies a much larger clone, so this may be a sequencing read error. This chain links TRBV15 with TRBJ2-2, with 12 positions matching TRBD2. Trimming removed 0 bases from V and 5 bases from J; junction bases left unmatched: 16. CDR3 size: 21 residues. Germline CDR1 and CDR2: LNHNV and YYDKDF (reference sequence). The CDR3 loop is CATSRDFGSSGGVGMTGELFF. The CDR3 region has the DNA TGTGCCACCAGCAGAGACTTTGGCTCTAGCGGGGGGGTCGGTATGACCGGGGAGCTGTTTTTT.

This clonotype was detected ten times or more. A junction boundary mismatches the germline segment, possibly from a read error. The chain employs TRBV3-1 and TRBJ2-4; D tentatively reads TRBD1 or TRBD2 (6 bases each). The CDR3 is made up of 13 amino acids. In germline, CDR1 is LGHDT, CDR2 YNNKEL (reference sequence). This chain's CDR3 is CASSQEGGGDIHF. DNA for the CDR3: TGTGCCAGCAGCCAAGAGGGAGGAGGGGACATTCACTTC.

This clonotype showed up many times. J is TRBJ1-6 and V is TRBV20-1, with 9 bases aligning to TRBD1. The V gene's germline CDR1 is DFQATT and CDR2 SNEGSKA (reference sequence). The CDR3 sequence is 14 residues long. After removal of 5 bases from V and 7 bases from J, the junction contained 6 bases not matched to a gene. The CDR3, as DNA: TGCAGTGCTCATAAAGGACAGGGGAATTCACCCCTCCACTTT. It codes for CSAHKGQGNSPLHF.

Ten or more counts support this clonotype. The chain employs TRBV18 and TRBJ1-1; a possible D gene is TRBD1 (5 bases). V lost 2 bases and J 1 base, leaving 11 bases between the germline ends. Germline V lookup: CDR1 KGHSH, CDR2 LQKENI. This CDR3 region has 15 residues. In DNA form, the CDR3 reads TGTGCCAGCTCACCAACAGGCAGCTCGAACACTGAAGCTTTCTTT. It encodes CASSPTGSSNTEAFF.

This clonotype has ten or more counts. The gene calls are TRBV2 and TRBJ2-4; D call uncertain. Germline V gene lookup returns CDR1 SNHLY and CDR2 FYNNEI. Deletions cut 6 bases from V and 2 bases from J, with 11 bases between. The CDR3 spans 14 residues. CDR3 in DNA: TGTGCCAGCAGCTATGGTCCCCCCAAAAACATTCAGTACTTC. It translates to CASSYGPPKNIQYF.

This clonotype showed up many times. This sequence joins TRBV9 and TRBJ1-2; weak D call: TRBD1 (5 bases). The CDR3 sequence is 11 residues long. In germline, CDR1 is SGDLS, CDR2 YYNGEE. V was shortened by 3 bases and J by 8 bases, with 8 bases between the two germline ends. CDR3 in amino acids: CASSGQYGYTF. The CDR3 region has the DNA TGTGCCAGCAGCGGACAGTACGGCTACACCTTC.

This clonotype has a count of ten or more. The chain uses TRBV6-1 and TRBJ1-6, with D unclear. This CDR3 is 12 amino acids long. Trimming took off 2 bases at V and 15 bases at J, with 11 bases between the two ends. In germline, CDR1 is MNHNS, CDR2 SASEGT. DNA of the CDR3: TGTGCCAGCAGTGAAAGACGCCGGGACCTCCACTTT. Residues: CASSERRRDLHF.

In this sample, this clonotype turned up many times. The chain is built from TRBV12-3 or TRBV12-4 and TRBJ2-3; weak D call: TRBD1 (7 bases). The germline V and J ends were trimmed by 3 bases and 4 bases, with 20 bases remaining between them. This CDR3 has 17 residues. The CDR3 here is CASSFRRRGRGADTQYF. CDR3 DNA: TGTGCCAGCAGTTTTAGGAGAAGAGGCAGGGGGGCAGATACGCAGTATTTT.

CDR3 nucleotides: TGTGCCAGCAGCTTGGGACCGAACACCGGGGAGCTGTTTTTT. This codes for CASSLGPNTGELFF. The V call is TRBV11-3, the J call TRBJ2-2; D assignment may be TRBD1 or TRBD2 (5 bases each). Germline V lookup: CDR1 SGHNT, CDR2 YENEEA. The length of the CDR3 is 14 residues. Trimming shortened V by 3 bases and J by 0 bases, and 5 bases separated the two germline ends.

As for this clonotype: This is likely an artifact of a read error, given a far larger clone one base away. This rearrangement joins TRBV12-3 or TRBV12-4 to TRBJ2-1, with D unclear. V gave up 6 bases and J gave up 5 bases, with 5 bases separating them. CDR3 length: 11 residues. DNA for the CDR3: TGTGCCAGCAGCCCTGACAATGAGCAGTTCTTC. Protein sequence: CASSPDNEQFF.